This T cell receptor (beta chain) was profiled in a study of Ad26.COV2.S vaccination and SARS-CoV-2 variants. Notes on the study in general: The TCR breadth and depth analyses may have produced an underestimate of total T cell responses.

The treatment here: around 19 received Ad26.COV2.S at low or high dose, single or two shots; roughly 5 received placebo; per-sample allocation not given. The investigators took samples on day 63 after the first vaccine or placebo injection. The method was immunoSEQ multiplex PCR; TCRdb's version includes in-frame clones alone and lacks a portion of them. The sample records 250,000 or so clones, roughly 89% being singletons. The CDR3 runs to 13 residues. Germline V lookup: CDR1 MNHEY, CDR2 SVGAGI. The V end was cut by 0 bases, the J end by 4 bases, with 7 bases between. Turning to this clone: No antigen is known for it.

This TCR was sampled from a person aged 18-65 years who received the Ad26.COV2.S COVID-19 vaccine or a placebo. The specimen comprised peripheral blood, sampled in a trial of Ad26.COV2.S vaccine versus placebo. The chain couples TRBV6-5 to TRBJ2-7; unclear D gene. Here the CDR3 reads CASSYSSLYEQYF. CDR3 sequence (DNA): TGTGCCAGCAGTTACTCTTCCCTGTACGAGCAGTACTTC.